This paragraph covers one T cell receptor beta chain sequence. What it recognizes is unknown. A read error may account for a junction end that differs from germline. The record originates from a study of post-analysis software for immune sequencing data. Overall study findings and caveats: Controls had significantly higher normalized Chao1 diversity than multiple sclerosis patients. With TRBV5-6, TRBV5-1 and TRBV20-1 included, about 5 TRBV segments were more frequent in patients than in controls.

In germline, CDR1 is DFQATT, CDR2 SNEGSKA (reference sequence). This CDR3 comprises 16 residues. Built from TCR beta cDNA, the libraries had unique molecular identifiers in them. The source material, roughly 0.85 to 10 million T cells, gave rise to roughly 500,000 cDNA molecules. A single record per CDR3 protein comes from TCRdb applying MiXCR to the PCR reads. Of roughly 620,000 distinct CDR3 sequences in the sample, 44% were seen once. Sequencing used blood. The chain links TRBV20-1 to TRBJ1-5, with D maybe TRBD1 (5 bases). The clonotype originates from a girl under 18 with multiple sclerosis. The CDR3 sequence is CSARDVDRNSDQPQHF. The CDR3 DNA reads TGCAGTGCTAGAGATGTAGACAGAAATAGCGATCAGCCCCAGCATTTT.